This TCR beta chain was identified during a study of blood T cell repertoires in COVID-19 (dated by TCRdb to the early 2020s). Describing the broader study: Samples covering the acute and convalescent phases of COVID-19 were provided by collaborators in the United States, Italy and Spain. The repertoires were made available in a free public database intended to serve as a resource for research on the immune response to SARS-CoV-2. The material from the prospective study consisted of cDNA or gDNA derived from T cells, B-cell-depleted T cells, or PBMCs. A de-identified subject ID, COVID-19 status, age in years and sex were almost always included in the sample metadata. Samples came from the ongoing ImmuneRACE study (first 160 participants) plus 1,254 subjects from 6 global collaborators. The dataset comprised deeply sampled blood TCRbeta repertoires from subjects exposed to, actively infected with, or recovered from COVID-19. Where available, HLA class I and class II types were obtained from metadata supplied by the sample provider rather than from assay-based typing.

Participants in the prospective study were aged about 18 to 95 years, lived in about two dozen United States geographic areas, and enrolled through a virtual design. To assign participants to cohorts, the prospective study relied on clinical history that participants themselves reported in a screening survey and a study questionnaire. A participant counted as exposed if, within 2 weeks of entering the study, that participant had been in contact with someone who had a PCR-confirmed or clinician-diagnosed COVID-19 case. In the prospective study, whole blood, serum and a nasopharyngeal or oropharyngeal swab were collected from each participant by mobile phlebotomists. Over a roughly 2-month period, participants in the prospective study had the option of providing additional blood draws and questionnaires. Blood samples from the prospective study were shipped frozen or at room temperature prior to DNA extraction.

What the research found in general, with its limitations: The amount of clinical and demographic metadata varied by source and participant and was provided uncurated.

TCRbeta CDR3 regions were amplified from genomic DNA by means of the immunoSEQ Assay, a bias-controlled multiplex PCR. Processing in the source paper ran as follows. The number of nucleated cells in each sample was estimated from the amplification of reference gene primers within the assay. To quantify the absolute abundance of each unique TCRbeta CDR3 rearrangement, sequence reads were collapsed and filtered. For each sample, productive Simpson clonality was calculated by taking the square root of Simpson's diversity index across productive rearrangements. What TCRdb holds here is the immuneACCESS table cut down to in-frame rearrangements. Part of the clones is not present; checked against another copy, under half of the missing clones reflect an unresolved V gene, and the others are unexplained. V, J and clone size are taken as reported in that table, and D and trimming were inferred from the DNA itself. The sample has about 350,000 clones on record, 85% to 90% of them singletons. 1% of the sample is taken by the ten largest.

V drops 4 bases and J drops 5 bases, leaving 30 bases in between. Its CDR3 holds 20 amino acids, cysteine through phenylalanine. The entry retains the CDR3 DNA only, 60 bases that are in frame from base 1. In the germline V gene, CDR1 corresponds to SGDLS and CDR2 to YYNGEE. On this clone itself: What antigen it recognizes has not been identified. No quality values exist for individual bases; no much larger clone is one base distant.

This chain joins TRBV9 to TRBJ1-4; TRBD1 is a possible D gene, resting on 6 matching bases. The clonotype originates from a woman aged 30 to 39 who had been exposed to COVID-19. The sample comprised PBMCs or T cells enriched from blood (not recorded which). DNA sequence: TGTGCCAGCAGCCTCCGCGGTGACAGGTCGGTGGGGGTCCGGAATGAAAAACTGTTTTTT. Its amino acids are CASSLRGDRSVGVRNEKLFF.